Here is one TCR beta chain with its context. What it binds is not known. CDR1 and CDR2 from the germline V gene are MGHRA and YSYEKL. CDR3 length: 16 amino acids. Trimming took 3 bases from V and 5 from J, leaving 19 bases between them. The data belong to a study of cytomegalovirus exposure and HLA in healthy donors. Study observations and caveats: Associated with cytomegalovirus, according to the listing, were 164 TCR beta chains. TCR association rates varied by HLA locus in a later analysis, with DRB1 highest and HLA-C lowest.

A multiplex PCR was run with 60 Vbeta primers and 13 Jbeta primers. Clones were sequenced by immunoSEQ multiplex PCR, and TCRdb holds only the in-frame ones, with some missing. Among around 200,000 clones listed, around four fifths were seen once. Among the donors, all were healthy bone marrow donors. The TCR originated in a woman in her forties or fifties in good health and CMV-seropositive. The V gene is TRBV4-1, the J gene TRBJ2-5, with D possibly matching TRBD1 (6 bases). The sample comprised PBMCs. The CDR3 spells CASSQQFRGFGETQYF. The CDR3 nucleotides read TGCGCCAGCAGCCAGCAATTCAGGGGATTTGGGGAGACCCAGTACTTC.